Listed below are T cell receptor beta chains from one sample, sequenced in a study of vaccination effects on CD4 cells after COVID-19. No antigen is known for these receptors. TCRdb's copy holds only in-frame clones and misses some; the assay was immunoSEQ multiplex PCR. The sample has 20,000 to 25,000 clones, about 71% seen once. This specimen was CD4+ T cells from PBMCs cultured with HCoV-OC43 spike peptides, taken before COVID-19 vaccination. The receptor set was obtained from a human donor who received a COVID-19 vaccine. Each CDR3 is given with its conserved first and last residue. Each record gives: J gene, V gene, D gene, clone size, CDR3 protein, CDR3 DNA. D genes are given only for firm matches. The listing skips clone size in some rows; elsewhere it reads once, few, many or a size class.

TRBJ1-5	TRBV24-1	TRBD1	once	CATSETGGTQPQHF	TGTGCCACCAGTGAGACAGGGGGCACTCAGCCCCAGCATTTT
TRBJ2-3	TRBV5-1	NA	once	CASSLAGRGSTDTQYF	TGCGCCAGCAGCTTGGCAGGGAGAGGTAGCACAGATACGCAGTATTTT
TRBJ2-3	TRBV25-1	TRBD1	NA	CASSDQGARTDTQYF	TGTGCCAGCAGTGATCAGGGGGCCCGCACAGATACGCAGTATTTT
TRBJ2-1	TRBV24-1	NA	NA	CATSGKLTSRYNEQFF	TGTGCCACCAGTGGGAAATTGACCTCTCGGTACAATGAGCAGTTCTTC
TRBJ2-3	TRBV3-1/TRBV3-2	TRBD2	NA	CASSPWQRGRAKDTQYF	TGTGCCAGCAGCCCCTGGCAGCGAGGGAGGGCAAAAGATACGCAGTATTTT
TRBJ1-5	TRBV4-1	TRBD1	NA	CASSPGTGRFNQPQHF	TGCGCCAGCAGCCCTGGGACAGGGCGCTTCAATCAGCCCCAGCATTTT
TRBJ1-2	TRBV6-1	NA	NA	CASSERGTYGYTF	TGTGCCAGCAGTGAAAGAGGGACCTATGGCTACACCTTC
TRBJ1-2	TRBV5-1	TRBD1	NA	CASSLEGTAYGYTF	TGCGCCAGCAGCTTGGAGGGGACAGCCTATGGCTACACCTTC
TRBJ2-1	TRBV19	NA	NA	CASRFGFYNEQFF	TGTGCCAGTAGGTTCGGGTTCTACAATGAGCAGTTCTTC
TRBJ2-7	TRBV7-9	NA	NA	CASSSQQGTSYEQYF	TGTGCCAGCAGCTCACAACAGGGAACCTCCTACGAGCAGTACTTC
TRBJ2-7	TRBV29-1	TRBD1	NA	CSVAMDRGRLYEQYF	TGCAGCGTTGCAATGGACAGGGGGCGTCTCTACGAGCAGTACTTC
TRBJ1-5	TRBV2	NA	NA	CASSETRDQPQHF	TGTGCCAGCAGTGAAACCAGGGATCAGCCCCAGCATTTT
TRBJ2-6	TRBV18	NA	NA	CASSPQGGANVLTF	TGTGCCAGCTCACCACAGGGTGGGGCCAACGTCCTGACTTTC
TRBJ1-1	TRBV18	TRBD1	NA	CASFLTGANTEAFF	TGTGCCAGCTTCCTAACAGGGGCGAACACTGAAGCTTTCTTT
TRBJ2-7	TRBV7-2	TRBD2	NA	CASSLRAVPGGPVAYEQYF	TGTGCCAGCAGCTTACGAGCCGTCCCGGGAGGGCCGGTTGCGTACGAGCAGTACTTC
TRBJ2-3	TRBV29-1	NA	NA	CSVDGQGTDTQYF	TGCAGCGTTGACGGGCAGGGCACAGATACGCAGTATTTT
TRBJ2-5	TRBV10-3	TRBD2	NA	CAISERGNQETQYF	TGTGCCATCAGCGAGCGGGGGAACCAAGAGACCCAGTACTTC
TRBJ2-7	TRBV10-2	TRBD2	NA	CASIPSGSSYEQYF	TGCGCCAGCATTCCTAGCGGGAGCAGCTACGAGCAGTACTTC
TRBJ1-2	TRBV7-9	NA	medium-sized	CASSPYARTAYGYTF	TGTGCCAGCAGCCCCTACGCTCGGACGGCCTATGGCTACACCTTC
TRBJ2-7	TRBV5-1	TRBD2	NA	CASSLAGASYEQYF	TGCGCCAGCAGCTTAGCGGGGGCGTCCTACGAGCAGTACTTC